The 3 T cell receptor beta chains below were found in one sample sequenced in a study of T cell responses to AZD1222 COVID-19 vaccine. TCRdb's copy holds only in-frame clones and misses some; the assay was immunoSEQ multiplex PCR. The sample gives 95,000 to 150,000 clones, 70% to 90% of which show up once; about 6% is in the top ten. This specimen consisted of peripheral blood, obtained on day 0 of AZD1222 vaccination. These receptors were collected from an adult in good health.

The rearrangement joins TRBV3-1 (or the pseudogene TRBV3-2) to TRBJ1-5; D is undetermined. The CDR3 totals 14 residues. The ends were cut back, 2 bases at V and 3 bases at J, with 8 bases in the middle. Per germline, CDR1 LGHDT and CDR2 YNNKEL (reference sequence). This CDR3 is CASSQNGDNQPQHF. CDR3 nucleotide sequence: TGTGCCAGCAGCCAAAACGGTGACAATCAGCCCCAGCATTTT.

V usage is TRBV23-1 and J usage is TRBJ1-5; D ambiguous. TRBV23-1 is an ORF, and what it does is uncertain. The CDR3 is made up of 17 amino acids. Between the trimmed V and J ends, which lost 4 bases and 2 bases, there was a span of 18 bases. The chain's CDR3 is CASSLPSVGVGNQPQHF. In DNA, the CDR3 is TGCGCCAGCAGTCTCCCGTCAGTGGGCGTGGGCAATCAGCCCCAGCATTTT.

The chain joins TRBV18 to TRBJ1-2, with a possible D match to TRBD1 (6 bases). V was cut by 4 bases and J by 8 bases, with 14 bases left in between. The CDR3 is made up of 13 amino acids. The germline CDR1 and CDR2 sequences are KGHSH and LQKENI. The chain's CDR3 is CASSQNREMGYTF. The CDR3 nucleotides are TGTGCCAGCTCACAAAACAGGGAGATGGGCTACACCTTC.